This TCR beta chain was profiled in a study of shared clonotypes between healthy human individuals. Background on the study: With ages of 18 to 49, the donors were two women and a few men. General observations from the study: It was the non-shared clonotypes that had lower generation probabilities than clonotypes shared by all four donors.

Deep was the level at which the assay was run. The table came from immunoSEQ multiplex PCR; TCRdb's copy has only in-frame clones and leaves some out. The sample contains roughly 410,000 clones, about 97% of which appear only once. In the case of this clone: Its cognate antigen is unknown.

The CDR3 has 13 residues. The germline gives CDR1 SGHDT, CDR2 YYEEEE. Trimming removed 3 bases at V and 7 bases at J, with 11 bases between. Combination of CD45RO+ cells with CCR7-negative CD45RA+ TemRA cells was used for CD8 memory. The receptor was isolated from a man aged 25 to 40 in good health. The material sequenced was memory CD8+ T cells sorted from blood. The subset is: CD45RO+ cells pooled with CCR7-negative TemRA cells. The chain couples TRBV5-6 to TRBJ2-1; D call uncertain. The CDR3 spells CASSSTVSNEQFF. CDR3 in DNA: TGTGCCAGCAGCTCAACCGTGTCAAATGAGCAGTTCTTC. Supplemented by reference TRBV5-6 and TRBJ2-1, the full variable domain reads DAGVTQSPTHLIKTRGQQVTLRCSPKSGHDTVSWYQQALGQGPQFIFQYYEEEERQRGNFPDRFSGHQFPNYSSELNVNALLLGDSALYLCASSSTVSNEQFFGPGTRLTVL.